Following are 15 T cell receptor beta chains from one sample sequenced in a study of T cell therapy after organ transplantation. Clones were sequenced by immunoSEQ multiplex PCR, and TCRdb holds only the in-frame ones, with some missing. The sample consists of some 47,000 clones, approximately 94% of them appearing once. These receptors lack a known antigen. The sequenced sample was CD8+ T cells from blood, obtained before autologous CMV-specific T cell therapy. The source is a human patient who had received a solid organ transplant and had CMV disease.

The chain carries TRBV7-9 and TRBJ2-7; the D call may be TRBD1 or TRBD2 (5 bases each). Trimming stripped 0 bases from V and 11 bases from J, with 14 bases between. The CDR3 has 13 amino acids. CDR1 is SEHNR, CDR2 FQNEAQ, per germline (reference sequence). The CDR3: CASSLAGDGVEYF. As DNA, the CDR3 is TGTGCCAGCAGCTTAGCCGGGGACGGAGTGGAGTACTTC.

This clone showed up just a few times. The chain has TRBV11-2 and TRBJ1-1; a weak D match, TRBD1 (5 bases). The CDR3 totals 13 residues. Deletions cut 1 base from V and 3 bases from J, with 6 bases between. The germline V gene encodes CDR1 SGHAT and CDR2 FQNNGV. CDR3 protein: CASSLAGYTEAFF. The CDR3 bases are TGTGCCAGCAGCTTAGCAGGGTACACTGAAGCTTTCTTT.

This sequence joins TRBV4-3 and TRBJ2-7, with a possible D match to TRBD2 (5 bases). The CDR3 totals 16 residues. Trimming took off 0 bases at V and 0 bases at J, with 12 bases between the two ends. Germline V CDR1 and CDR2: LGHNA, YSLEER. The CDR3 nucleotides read TGCGCCAGCAGCCAAGATTGGAGTAGCGACTCCTACGAGCAGTACTTC. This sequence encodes CASSQDWSSDSYEQYF.

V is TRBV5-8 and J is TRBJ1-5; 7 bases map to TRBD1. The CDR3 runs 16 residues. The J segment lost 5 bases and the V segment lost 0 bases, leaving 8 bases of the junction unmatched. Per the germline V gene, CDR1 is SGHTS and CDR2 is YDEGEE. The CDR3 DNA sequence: TGTGCCAGCAGCTTGGATACAGGGGACCACTATCAGCCCCAGCATTTT. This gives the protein CASSLDTGDHYQPQHF.

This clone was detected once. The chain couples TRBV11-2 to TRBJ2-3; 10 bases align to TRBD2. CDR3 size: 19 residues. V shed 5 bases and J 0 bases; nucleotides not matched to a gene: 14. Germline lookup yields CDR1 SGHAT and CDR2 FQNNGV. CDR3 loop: CASSLRPLAGVQSTDTQYF. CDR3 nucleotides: TGTGCCAGCAGCCTTCGCCCCCTAGCGGGGGTTCAAAGCACAGATACGCAGTATTTT.

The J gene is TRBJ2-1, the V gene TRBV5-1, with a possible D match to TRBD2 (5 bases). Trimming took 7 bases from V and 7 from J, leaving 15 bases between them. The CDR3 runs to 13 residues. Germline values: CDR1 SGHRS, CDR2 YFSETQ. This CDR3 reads CASATTRGNEQFF. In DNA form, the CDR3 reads TGCGCCAGCGCGACTACCCGGGGAAATGAGCAGTTCTTC.

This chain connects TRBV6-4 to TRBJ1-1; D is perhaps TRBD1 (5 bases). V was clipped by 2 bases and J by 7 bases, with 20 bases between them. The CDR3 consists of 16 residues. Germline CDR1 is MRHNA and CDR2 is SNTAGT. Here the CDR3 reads CASSDGGDRGVGEAFF. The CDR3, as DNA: TGTGCCAGCAGTGACGGGGGAGACCGGGGGGTAGGTGAAGCTTTCTTT.

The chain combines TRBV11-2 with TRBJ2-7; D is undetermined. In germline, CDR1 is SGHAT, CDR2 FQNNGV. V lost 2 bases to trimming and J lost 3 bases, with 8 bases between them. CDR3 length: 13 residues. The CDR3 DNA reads TGTGCCAGCAGCTTAATGGATAGCTACGAGCAGTACTTC. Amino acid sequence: CASSLMDSYEQYF.

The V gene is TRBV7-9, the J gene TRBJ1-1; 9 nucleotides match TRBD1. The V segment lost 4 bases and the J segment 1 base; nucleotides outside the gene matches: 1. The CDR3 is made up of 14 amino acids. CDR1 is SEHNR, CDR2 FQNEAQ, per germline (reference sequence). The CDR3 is CASSSGQGNTEAFF. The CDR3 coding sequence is TGTGCCAGCAGCTCGGGACAGGGGAACACTGAAGCTTTCTTT.

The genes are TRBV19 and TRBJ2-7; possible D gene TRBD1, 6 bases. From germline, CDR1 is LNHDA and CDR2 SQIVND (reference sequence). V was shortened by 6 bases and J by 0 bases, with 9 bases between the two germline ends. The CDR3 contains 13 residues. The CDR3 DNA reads TGTGCCAGTAGCTGGACAGTCTCCTACGAGCAGTACTTC. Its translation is CASSWTVSYEQYF.

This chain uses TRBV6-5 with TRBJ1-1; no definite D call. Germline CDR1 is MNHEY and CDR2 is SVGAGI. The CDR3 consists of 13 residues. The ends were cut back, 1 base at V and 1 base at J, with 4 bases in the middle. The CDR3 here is CASSYFENTEAFF. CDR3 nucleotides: TGTGCCAGCAGTTACTTTGAGAACACTGAAGCTTTCTTT.

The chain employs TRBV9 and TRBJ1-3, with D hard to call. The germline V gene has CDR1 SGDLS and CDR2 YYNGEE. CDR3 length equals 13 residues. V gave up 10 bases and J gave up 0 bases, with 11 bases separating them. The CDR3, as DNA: TGTGCCTCGGCGGGAGACTCTGGAAACACCATATATTTT. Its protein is CASAGDSGNTIYF.

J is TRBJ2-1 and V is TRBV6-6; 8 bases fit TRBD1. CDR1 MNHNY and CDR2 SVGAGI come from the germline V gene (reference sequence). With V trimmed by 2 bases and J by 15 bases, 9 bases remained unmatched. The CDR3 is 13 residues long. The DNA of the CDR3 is TGTGCCAGCAGTTACGAGATGACAGGGGAGTCGTTCTTC. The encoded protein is CASSYEMTGESFF.

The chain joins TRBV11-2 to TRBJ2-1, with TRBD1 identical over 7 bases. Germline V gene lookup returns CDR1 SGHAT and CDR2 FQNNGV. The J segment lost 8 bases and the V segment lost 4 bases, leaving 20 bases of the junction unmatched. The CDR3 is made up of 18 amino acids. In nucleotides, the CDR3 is TGTGCCAGCAGCTCTCCGACAGGGAAGGGTCCACCACGCGATGAGCAGTTCTTC. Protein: CASSSPTGKGPPRDEQFF.

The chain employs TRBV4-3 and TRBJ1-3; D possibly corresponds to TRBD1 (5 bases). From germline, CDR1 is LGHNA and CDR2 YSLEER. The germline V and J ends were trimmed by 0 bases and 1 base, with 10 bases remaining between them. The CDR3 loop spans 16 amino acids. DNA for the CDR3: TGCGCCAGCAGCCAAGATCCAGGGATTTCTGGAAACACCATATATTTT. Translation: CASSQDPGISGNTIYF.